This TCR beta chain stems from a study of CXCR3-negative and CXCR3-positive naive CD8 T cells. Naive CD8+ T cells showed a CD45RO-CCR7+CD27+CD95- phenotype. The TRB cDNA libraries were prepared by 5' RACE with UMI labels. TCRdb re-called the 5' RACE reads and catalogs CDR3 proteins one per entry, DNA excluded. With tens of thousands of distinct CDR3 sequences in the sample, the ten largest clones hold about 1.6%. Germline V gene data show CDR1 as LGHNA and CDR2 as YSLEER. This CDR3 is 15 amino acids long. Sequenced material: naive CXCR3- CD8+ T cells from blood. The sample's subset: CD45RO-CCR7+CD27+CD95- naive CD8+ T cells lacking CXCR3 (TNR3-). This TCR was sampled from a human donor in good health. Some clones in this sample may be carry-over from other donors' samples. The V gene is TRBV4-3, the J gene TRBJ2-7; the TCRdb D gene call, TRBD2, has no DNA to confirm it. CDR3: CASSQDSPGPYEQYF.